This T cell receptor (beta chain) was captured by sequencing in a study of cytomegalovirus exposure and HLA in healthy donors. The PCR ran on 60 Vbeta and 13 Jbeta primers. TCRdb's copy holds only in-frame clones and misses some; the assay was immunoSEQ multiplex PCR. Here the sample spans 170,000 or so clones, around 80% being singletons. The CDR3 totals 19 residues. V lost 4 bases and J lost 0; bases outside the gene matches: 7. From germline, CDR1 is ENHRY and CDR2 SYGVKD. This TCR was sampled from a woman aged 25 to 39 in good health and CMV-seropositive. Sequencing input: PBMCs. This rearrangement joins TRBV10-3 to TRBJ2-6, with 12 bases matching TRBD2. The CDR3 sequence is CAISGNRLAGVSGANVLTF. CDR3 DNA: TGTGCCATCAGTGGGAACAGACTAGCGGGAGTCTCTGGGGCCAACGTCCTGACTTTC.